These 8 T cell receptor beta chains share one sample of origin, sequenced in a study of CD8 T cells in Susac syndrome (dated by TCRdb to between 2018 and 2021). Library prep was done by the immunoSEQ multiplex PCR assay. RNA was extracted using the RNeasy kit, and roughly 0.45 to 1 microgram was reverse transcribed with random hexamers. TCRdb ran its own pipeline on the public reads, namely fastp trimming at Q25 and MiXCR clone calling, and kept in-frame beta chains. Merged by CDR3 protein, the rows form single entries marked with the most common genes and DNA. This sample has roughly 200,000 distinct CDR3 sequences in its table, and 85% to 95% of those were observed once. 0.085% to 0.1% of the sample comes from the top ten. Sequenced input: CD4+ T cells from PBMCs. These receptors all come from a human donor with Susac syndrome.

V and J are TRBV3-1 and TRBJ2-1; D may be TRBD2 (5 bases). Germline V gives CDR1 LGHDT, CDR2 YNNKEL (reference sequence). The V gene lost 3 bases and the J gene lost 6 bases, with 18 bases spanning the gap. The CDR3 has 16 amino acids. The CDR3 here is CASSHGSRSPINEQFF. CDR3 bases: TGTGCCAGCAGCCATGGGAGCCGTAGCCCTATCAATGAGCAGTTCTTC.

The V and J genes are TRBV29-1 and TRBJ2-7; perhaps D is TRBD1 or TRBD2 (5 bases each). CDR3 length: 16 amino acids. Trimming took off 5 bases at V and 6 bases at J, with 26 bases between the two ends. Germline V CDR1 and CDR2: SQVTM, ANQGSEA. The CDR3 protein is CSVRRQMWGKSSEQYF. The CDR3 DNA reads TGCAGCGTTAGGCGCCAAATGTGGGGGAAAAGTTCCGAGCAGTACTTC.

This rearrangement joins TRBV20-1 to TRBJ2-3; D gene ambiguous. Germline CDR1 is DFQATT and CDR2 is SNEGSKA (reference sequence). Deletions cut 6 bases from V and 0 bases from J, with 13 bases between. This CDR3 spans 14 amino acids. The CDR3 DNA follows: TGCAGTGCAGATTCGCCTACTAGCACAGATACGCAGTATTTT. Amino acids: CSADSPTSTDTQYF.

This chain uses TRBV20-1 with TRBJ2-6; 8 bases align to TRBD1. The CDR3 runs 16 residues. The germline gives CDR1 DFQATT, CDR2 SNEGSKA (reference sequence). With V trimmed by 0 bases and J by 1 base, 2 bases remained unmatched. CDR3 sequence: CSARDRTGSGANVLTF. In DNA, the CDR3 is TGCAGTGCTAGAGATAGGACAGGGTCTGGGGCCAACGTCCTGACTTTC.

The chain couples TRBV25-1 to TRBJ2-3; TRBD1 might be the D (6 bases). The V and J ends lost 3 bases and 2 bases respectively, with 15 bases between them. Germline V gene data show CDR1 as MGHDK and CDR2 as SYGVNS. The CDR3 has 16 amino acids. The chain's CDR3 is CASSDLQGTITDTQYF. In nucleotides, the CDR3 is TGTGCCAGCAGTGATCTTCAGGGGACCATCACAGATACGCAGTATTTT.

This clonotype was seen only a few times. In DNA form, the CDR3 reads TGTGCCAGCAGCTTATCTCCAACAGATACGCAGTATTTT. As protein: CASSLSPTDTQYF. The rearrangement links TRBV7-7 to TRBJ2-3; D is undetermined. The CDR3 consists of 13 residues. V was pared by 2 bases and J by 3 bases, with 6 bases between. Looked up from germline, CDR1 is SSHAT and CDR2 is FNYEAQ (reference sequence).

The chain is built from TRBV5-1 and TRBJ2-7, with D maybe TRBD2 (6 bases). The CDR3 contains 13 residues. V lost 0 bases and J lost 4, with 8 bases in between. Germline CDR1 is SGHRS and CDR2 is YFSETQ. This chain's CDR3 is CASSLELAYEQYF. CDR3 sequence (DNA): TGCGCCAGCAGCTTGGAACTAGCTTACGAGCAGTACTTC.

This chain's CDR3 is CASSMGADTIYF. The CDR3 nucleotides are TGTGCCAGTAGTATGGGGGCGGACACCATATATTTT. The chain couples TRBV19 to TRBJ1-3; D possibly corresponds to TRBD1 (6 bases). Trimming removed 3 bases at V and 8 bases at J, with 8 bases between. Per the germline V gene, CDR1 is LNHDA and CDR2 is SQIVND (reference sequence). CDR3 size: 12 residues.